The 7 T cell receptor beta chains in this list originate from one sample, sequenced in a study of glioma-infiltrating T cells. Amplification of TCR alpha and beta CDR3 regions from RNA used iRepertoire nested multiplex PCR. One entry per CDR3 protein results from TCRdb running MiXCR on the multiplex PCR reads. The table records about 140,000 distinct CDR3 sequences, approximately 40% of them present only once. The sequencing sample was made of glioma tissue, nonneoplastic brain tissue, or PBMCs (not recorded which). The receptors here all came from a human donor with low-grade glioma or glioblastoma, undergoing nonglioma brain surgery, or in good health (not recorded which).

This clonotype came up a few times. The chain employs TRBV4-2 and TRBJ1-2; a weak D match, TRBD1 (5 bases). V lost 8 bases, J lost 4 bases, and 11 bases lay in between. In germline, CDR1 is LGHNA, CDR2 YNFKEQ. The CDR3 loop spans 12 amino acids. The CDR3 protein is CASGMGRYGYTF. DNA of the CDR3: TGTGCCAGCGGGATGGGACGCTATGGCTACACCTTC.

This clonotype has only a few counts. This rearrangement joins TRBV28 to TRBJ2-3, with TRBD2 identical over 7 bases. Trimming removed 5 bases from V and 3 bases from J; junction bases left unmatched: 5. In germline, CDR1 is MDHEN, CDR2 SYDVKM. This CDR3 comprises 14 residues. The CDR3 reads CASSPGLNTDTQYF. The CDR3 coding sequence is TGTGCCAGCAGTCCGGGACTAAATACAGATACGCAGTATTTT.

The chain carries TRBV5-1 and TRBJ2-1; 8 positions match TRBD2. The CDR3 has 13 residues. Looked up from germline, CDR1 is SGHRS and CDR2 is YFSETQ. The J segment lost 7 bases and the V segment lost 6 bases, leaving 6 bases of the junction unmatched. The CDR3 is CASTVPGGNEQFF. In DNA form, the CDR3 reads TGCGCCAGCACAGTGCCGGGAGGGAATGAGCAGTTCTTC. The variable domain in full, with the rest retrieved from reference TRBV5-1 and TRBJ2-1, is KAGVTQTPRYLIKTRGQQVTLSCSPISGHRSVSWYQQTPGQGLQFLFEYFSETQRNKGNFPGRFSGRQFSNSRSEMNVSTLELGDSALYLCASTVPGGNEQFFGPGTRLTVL.

This clonotype was counted a few times. The V gene is TRBV28, the J gene TRBJ2-1; TRBD2 might be the D (7 bases). The CDR3 length is 15 residues. Per germline, CDR1 MDHEN and CDR2 SYDVKM. The ends were cut back, 2 bases at V and 4 bases at J, with 12 bases in the middle. CDR3 nucleotides: TGTGCCAGCAGTTTAGGTGGGAGGGGGTACAATGAGCAGTTCTTC. Protein product: CASSLGGRGYNEQFF.

For this clonotype: The junction and the germline gene differ at one end; a read error may be behind it. This rearrangement joins TRBV20-1 to TRBJ2-7; D is possibly TRBD1 or TRBD2 (5 bases each). CDR1 and CDR2 from the germline V gene are DFQATT and SNEGSKA (reference sequence). The CDR3 runs to 12 residues. The CDR3 coding sequence is TGCAGTGGCCGGGACCAAACCTACGAGCAATACTTC. It encodes CSGRDQTYEQYF.

Only a few counts were recorded for this clonotype. The chain is built from TRBV7-9 and TRBJ1-3; no clear D. Germline CDR1 SEHNR, CDR2 FQNEAQ (reference sequence). CDR3 size: 12 residues. Deletions cut 5 bases from V and 4 bases from J, with 6 bases between. CDR3 sequence: CASSEPGNTIYF. The DNA of the CDR3 is TGTGCCAGCAGCGAACCGGGAAACACCATATATTTT.

The genes are TRBV29-1 and TRBJ1-1; no firm D call. The germline V gene encodes CDR1 SQVTM and CDR2 ANQGSEA. The CDR3 runs 12 residues. V lost 7 bases, J lost 4 bases, and 13 bases lay in between. The CDR3 DNA reads TGCAGCGCCCGCAAGGTCGGCACTGAAGCTTTCTTT. It encodes CSARKVGTEAFF.